The entry below describes one T cell receptor (beta chain). J gave up 5 bases and V 0 bases, and 8 bases lay outside the gene matches. CDR1 and CDR2 from the germline V gene are SGHRS and YFSETQ. This CDR3 region has 16 residues. This record belongs to a study of blood T cells in healthy people across ages. The use of a sample-barcoded 5' primer and a J-beta primer mix characterized a second PCR of about 6 to 12 cycles. One entry per CDR3 protein, called by TCRdb with MiXCR from the 5' RACE reads. The table lists about 1.6 million distinct CDR3 sequences, roughly 32% of them singletons, with about 10% in the top ten.

The rearrangement links TRBV5-1 to TRBJ2-5, with TRBD2 matching over 9 bases. The source material was blood. The receptor's source is a woman aged 30 to 39 in good health. The CDR3 protein is CASSLEPAGGVETQYF. CDR3 bases: TGCGCCAGCAGCTTGGAACCAGCGGGAGGAGTTGAGACCCAGTACTTC. The entire variable domain, with the rest obtained from reference TRBV5-1 and TRBJ2-5, is as follows: KAGVTQTPRYLIKTRGQQVTLSCSPISGHRSVSWYQQTPGQGLQFLFEYFSETQRNKGNFPGRFSGRQFSNSRSEMNVSTLELGDSALYLCASSLEPAGGVETQYFGPGTRLLVL.